This T cell receptor beta chain originates from a study of shared clonotypes between healthy human individuals. Source study methods: Because ImmunoSEQ provided only junction sequences with no quality scores, the filtering differed. The method was immunoSEQ multiplex PCR; TCRdb's version includes in-frame clones alone and lacks a portion of them. The D gene and trimming were derived from the DNA, and the V and J assignments and clone size from that table. The sample gives roughly 2.5 million clones, over 85% of which show up once; 0.14% is in the top ten. The donors, healthy adults who were HIV-negative, had experienced no recent acute infections or vaccinations. This clone was seen just once. Germline assignment: CDR1 MNHEY and CDR2 SVGAGI. The CDR3 extends over 15 amino acids. The V segment lost 0 bases and the J segment 4 bases; nucleotides outside the gene matches: 5.

The sample taken for sequencing was naive CD4+ T cells sorted from blood. Specified subset: CD45RA+ positively selected. The sequence came from a man between 18 and 35 years old in good health. The gene calls are TRBV6-5 and TRBJ2-7, with 8 bases lining up with TRBD1. The CDR3 loop is CASSYSLTGVYEQYF. The CDR3 DNA reads TGTGCCAGCAGTTACTCTTTGACAGGGGTTTACGAGCAGTACTTC.